Presented here are 18 T cell receptor beta chains from one specimen sequenced in a study of T-cell reconstitution after alpha-beta-depleted transplantation in children. The authors prepared the TCRbeta library with unique molecular identifiers. TCRdb re-called the PCR reads through MiXCR, storing one row per CDR3 protein. This sample has 250,000 to 300,000 distinct CDR3 sequences; around 9.6% occur once, and the top ten carry around a tenth. The source was PBMCs from the stem cell graft donor, collected from the stem cell graft. The receptors come from a human donor who donated a stem cell graft to a child with SCID.

This clonotype has at least ten counts. The chain carries TRBV9 and TRBJ1-5; 9 bases match TRBD1. Germline CDR1 SGDLS, CDR2 YYNGEE. The CDR3 consists of 15 residues. Germline trimming cut 2 bases from V and 4 bases from J; bases unmatched to any gene: 4. CDR3 nucleotide sequence: TGTGCCAGCAGCGTGGGACAGGGTGGTAATCAGCCCCAGCATTTT. This codes for CASSVGQGGNQPQHF.

This clonotype was picked up many times. The chain uses TRBV7-9 and TRBJ1-5; 10 nucleotides agree with TRBD1. The CDR3 covers 17 residues. V lost 1 base and J lost 2; bases outside the gene matches: 5. CDR1 and CDR2 (germline): SEHNR, FQNEAQ (reference sequence). This CDR3 is CASSLDGQGVGNQPQHF. CDR3 in DNA: TGTGCCAGCAGCTTAGACGGACAGGGGGTCGGCAATCAGCCCCAGCATTTT.

The chain recombines TRBV6-1 with TRBJ1-5; 7 bases match TRBD1. The CDR3 contains 17 residues. Germline V gene data show CDR1 as MNHNS and CDR2 as SASEGT. J gave up 4 bases and V 5 bases, and 14 bases lay outside the gene matches. For the CDR3, the DNA is TGTGCCAGCAGTCAACCCCGGGACAGATATCGGAATCAGCCCCAGCATTTT. Amino acids: CASSQPRDRYRNQPQHF.

Only a few counts were recorded for this clonotype. The chain carries TRBV9 and TRBJ2-7; the D is unclear. The CDR3 covers 14 residues. Germline CDR1 SGDLS, CDR2 YYNGEE. V was trimmed by 0 bases and J by 3 bases, leaving 10 bases between them. As DNA, the CDR3 is TGTGCCAGCAGCGTAGATCTGGGCAGCTACGAGCAGTACTTC. Protein: CASSVDLGSYEQYF.

Note on this clonotype: One end of the junction varies from germline; a read error may be responsible. The chain couples TRBV7-7 to TRBJ2-1; the match to TRBD2 covers 7 bases. Germline-derived CDR1 and CDR2 are SSHAT and FNYEAQ (reference sequence). This CDR3 spans 15 amino acids. The CDR3 region has the DNA TGTGCTAGCAGCTTAGAAGAGCGGGGTGGTAATGAGCAGTTCTTC. Encoded protein: CASSLEERGGNEQFF.

This clonotype was counted ten times or more. The V call is TRBV27, the J call TRBJ2-2; D is perhaps TRBD1 (6 bases). Trimming cost V 5 bases and J 3 bases, with 16 bases left between them. This CDR3 spans 16 amino acids. Germline V gene lookup returns CDR1 MNHEY and CDR2 SMNVEV (reference sequence). The CDR3 nucleotides read TGTGCCAGCAGTCTCCTCGCGGCAGGGGACACCGGGGAGCTGTTTTTT. Its translation: CASSLLAAGDTGELFF.

This clonotype occurred many times. The J gene is TRBJ1-4, the V gene TRBV5-1; D gene uncertain. The CDR3 extends over 15 amino acids. The V end was cut by 0 bases, the J end by 6 bases, with 12 bases between. Germline CDR1 SGHRS, CDR2 YFSETQ. The CDR3 DNA reads TGCGCCAGCAGCTTGGACAGCAGTGCTCATGAAAAACTGTTTTTT. Translation: CASSLDSSAHEKLFF. Combining the CDR3 with reference TRBV5-1 and TRBJ1-4 gives the whole variable domain KAGVTQTPRYLIKTRGQQVTLSCSPISGHRSVSWYQQTPGQGLQFLFEYFSETQRNKGNFPGRFSGRQFSNSRSEMNVSTLELGDSALYLCASSLDSSAHEKLFFGSGTQLSVL.

This clonotype was seen repeatedly, ten times or more. The J gene is TRBJ2-1, the V gene TRBV29-1, with D maybe TRBD1 (6 bases). The CDR3 length is 14 residues. The V gene lost 7 bases and the J gene lost 9 bases, with 22 bases spanning the gap. Germline V gene data show CDR1 as SQVTM and CDR2 as ANQGSEA. CDR3 sequence: CSASDRPAVGEQFF. The CDR3 DNA sequence: TGCAGCGCTTCAGACAGGCCAGCCGTAGGTGAGCAGTTCTTC.

This clonotype was recorded a few times. V gene TRBV14 combines with J gene TRBJ1-1; D is ambiguous. V gave up 7 bases and J gave up 1 base, with 7 bases separating them. There are 12 residues in the CDR3. Germline V CDR1 and CDR2: SGHDN, FVKESK. CDR3 protein: CASKGANTEAFF. CDR3 DNA sequence: TGTGCCAGCAAGGGTGCGAACACTGAAGCTTTCTTT.

V is TRBV7-2 and J is TRBJ1-1, with D maybe TRBD1 (6 bases). From germline, CDR1 is SGHTA and CDR2 FQGNSA. With 0 bases removed from V and 3 bases from J, the gap between germline ends came to 8 bases. The CDR3 is made up of 14 amino acids. The CDR3 loop is CASSLASGDTEAFF. The CDR3, as DNA: TGTGCCAGCAGCTTAGCATCAGGGGACACTGAAGCTTTCTTT.

This clonotype was detected only a few times. The gene calls are TRBV20-1 and TRBJ1-6, with D unclear. The germline V and J ends were trimmed by 1 base and 7 bases, with 5 bases remaining between them. CDR3 length equals 12 residues. Germline CDR1 DFQATT, CDR2 SNEGSKA (reference sequence). The DNA for the CDR3 is TGCAGTGCTAGAGGAAGCAATTCACCCCTCCACTTT. It codes for CSARGSNSPLHF.

In this sample, this clonotype turned up a few times. This CDR3 reads CASSPPDRLSTDTQYF. As DNA, the CDR3 is TGTGCCAGCTCACCCCCAGACAGGCTTAGCACAGATACGCAGTATTTT. The chain employs TRBV18 and TRBJ2-3, with a weak D call TRBD1 (6 bases). Deletions cut 3 bases from V and 0 bases from J, with 13 bases between. Germline V gene data show CDR1 as KGHSH and CDR2 as LQKENI. The CDR3 totals 16 residues. The full variable domain, with the rest looked up from reference TRBV18 and TRBJ2-3, is NAGVMQNPRHLVRRRGQEARLRCSPMKGHSHVYWYRQLPEEGLKFMVYLQKENIIDESGMPKERFSAEFPKEGPSILRIQQVVRGDSAAYFCASSPPDRLSTDTQYFGPGTRLTVL.

J is TRBJ1-2 and V is TRBV12-3 or TRBV12-4, with 7 bases that match TRBD1. The V and J ends lost 6 bases and 4 bases, in that order; junction bases with no gene match: 8. This CDR3 contains 14 residues. The CDR3 DNA reads as TGTGCCAGCAGAAACACAGGGGCGAGCTATGGCTACACCTTC. Encoded protein: CASRNTGASYGYTF.

The genes are TRBV20-1 and TRBJ2-3; D uncertain. The CDR3 covers 12 residues. Germline values: CDR1 DFQATT, CDR2 SNEGSKA (reference sequence). The V end lost 2 bases, the J end lost 6 bases, and 9 bases lay between the germline ends. The CDR3 is CSARTAKDTQYF. CDR3 in DNA: TGCAGTGCTAGAACGGCTAAGGATACGCAGTATTTT.

This chain joins TRBV20-1 and TRBJ2-3, with TRBD2 matching over 10 bases. CDR1 is DFQATT and CDR2 is SNEGSKA in the germline V gene (reference sequence). V lost 2 bases and J lost 5; bases outside the gene matches: 7. The CDR3 consists of 15 residues. DNA of the CDR3: TGCAGTGCTAGACCTCTAGCGGGGGTTAAAGATACGCAGTATTTT. Protein: CSARPLAGVKDTQYF.

This clonotype was observed many times. V usage is TRBV14 and J usage is TRBJ2-1; TRBD2 matches at 8 bases. Germline assignment: CDR1 SGHDN and CDR2 FVKESK. CDR3 length: 17 amino acids. V lost 4 bases to trimming and J lost 7 bases; unmatched junction nucleotides: 15. CDR3 loop: CASSPRDSGARGNEQFF. The CDR3 DNA reads as TGTGCCAGCAGCCCCCGCGATAGCGGGGCGAGAGGGAATGAGCAGTTCTTC.

This clonotype was detected ten times or more. The genes are TRBV29-1 and TRBJ2-3; D is undetermined. V was clipped by 3 bases and J by 7 bases, with 5 bases between them. Per germline, CDR1 SQVTM and CDR2 ANQGSEA. The CDR3 has 10 amino acids. CDR3 region: CSVDQHTQYF. The CDR3 region has the DNA TGCAGCGTTGATCAACATACGCAGTATTTT.

This clonotype has ten or more counts. This chain uses TRBV5-1 with TRBJ2-1; D remains ambiguous. In germline, CDR1 is SGHRS, CDR2 YFSETQ. Trimming pared 2 bases from V and 0 bases from J, leaving 6 bases between. The CDR3 spans 14 residues. The CDR3 DNA is TGCGCCAGCAGCTTACCGAGCTCCTACAATGAGCAGTTCTTC. Encoded protein: CASSLPSSYNEQFF.